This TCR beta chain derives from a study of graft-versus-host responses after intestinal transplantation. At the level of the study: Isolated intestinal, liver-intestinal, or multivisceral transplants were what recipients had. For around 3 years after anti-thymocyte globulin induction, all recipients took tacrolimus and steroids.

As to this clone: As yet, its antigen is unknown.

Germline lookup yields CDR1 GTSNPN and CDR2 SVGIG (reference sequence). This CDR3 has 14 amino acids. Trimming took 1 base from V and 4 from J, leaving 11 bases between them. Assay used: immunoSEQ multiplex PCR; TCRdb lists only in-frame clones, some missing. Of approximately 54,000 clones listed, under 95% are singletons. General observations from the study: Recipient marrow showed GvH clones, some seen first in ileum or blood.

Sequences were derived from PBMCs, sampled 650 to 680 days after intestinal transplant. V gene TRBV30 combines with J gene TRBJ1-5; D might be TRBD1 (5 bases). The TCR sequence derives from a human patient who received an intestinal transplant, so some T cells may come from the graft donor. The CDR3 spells CAWSEGSINQPQHF. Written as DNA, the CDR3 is TGTGCCTGGAGTGAGGGGTCCATTAATCAGCCCCAGCATTTT.